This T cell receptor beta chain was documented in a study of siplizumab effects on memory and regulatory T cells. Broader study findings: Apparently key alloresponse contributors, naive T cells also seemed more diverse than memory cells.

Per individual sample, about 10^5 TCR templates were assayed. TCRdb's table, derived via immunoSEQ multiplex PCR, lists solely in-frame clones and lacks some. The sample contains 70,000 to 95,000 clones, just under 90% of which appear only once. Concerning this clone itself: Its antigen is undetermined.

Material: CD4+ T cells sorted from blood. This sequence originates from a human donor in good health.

This chain's CDR3 is CASNPRSLGDNEQFF. The CDR3 DNA reads as TGTGCCAGCAATCCTCGGTCGTTGGGAGACAATGAGCAGTTCTTC. V gene TRBV6-1 combines with J gene TRBJ2-1, with D possibly TRBD2 on 5 matching bases. Germline V CDR1 and CDR2: MNHNS, SASEGT. The germline V and J ends were trimmed by 7 bases and 5 bases, with 18 bases remaining between them. CDR3 length equals 15 residues.